The T cell receptor beta chain described here comes from a study of blood T cell repertoires in COVID-19. For the study at large: Some COVID-19 samples were acute and others convalescent; all came from the United States, Italy and Spain.

Profiled with immunoSEQ multiplex PCR; TCRdb holds only in-frame clones, not every one. The sample lists fewer than 350,000 clones, 86% occurring once. The TCR originated in a woman in her 70s with COVID-19, enrolled during active disease. The sample was peripheral blood.

The CDR3 protein is CAWSTGQGLEKLFF. Here the CDR3 DNA reads TGTGCCTGGAGTACGGGACAGGGACTTGAAAAACTGTTTTTT. J is TRBJ1-4 and V is TRBV30; the match to TRBD1 covers 9 bases. V trimming: 2 bases; J trimming: 7 bases; junction bases outside the gene matches: 5. The CDR3 contains 14 residues. Per the germline V gene, CDR1 is GTSNPN and CDR2 is SVGIG (reference sequence).